This T cell receptor beta chain was sequenced in a study of cytomegalovirus exposure and HLA in healthy donors (dated by TCRdb to about 2017). Background for the entire study: In an earlier analysis of roughly 590 of the donors, under 300 Gb of sequence data and 100 million or so unique TCR beta sequences from 180 million or so T cells were reported. An early release covering roughly 640 HLA-typed donors comprised 250 to 350 gigabases of sequencing data and tens of millions of unique TCR sequences. Five DR-DQ haplotypes were handled as single units for association and clustering because linkage in the cohort was strong. The study combined high-throughput TCR immunosequencing, statistical association of individual TCRs with disease status, and machine learning to predict cytomegalovirus infection status. Typing coverage differed by locus: A, B, C, DRB1 and DQB1 were typed in roughly 629-630 donors, DQA1 in about 550, DPA1 in 606, and DPB1 in just under 490. An earlier analysis of roughly 580 of the donors used high-throughput TCR beta sequencing to judge whether each TCR beta V gene segment behaved as functional or pseudogenic. Every discovery cohort repertoire had been produced on one sequencing platform. The genetic ancestry cluster associated with self-reported Caucasian donors included 81% of the 300 to 400 genotyped donors. Both class I and class II loci were covered by HLA typing, at four-digit resolution. A later genetic analysis used genome-wide SNP genotypes for about 60% of the roughly 700 donors, treating that subset as a discovery cohort. In the later analysis, no new phenotypic data were used to find candidate immune exposures; instead, reliance was placed on TCR beta sequences and their occurrence across donors. Along with the roughly 700-subject first cohort, a separate validation cohort of over 90 different subjects was used. The T cell repertoires of 666 subjects were profiled by immunosequencing and related to cytomegalovirus serostatus. A later analysis re-analyzed previously published TCR beta repertoires from roughly 630 donors and added high-resolution HLA genotyping to study TCR occurrence patterns. On average, roughly 250,000 unique TCR beta nucleotide sequences were sequenced per donor among 398 genotyped donors of the cohort, with roughly 18% of those sequences being non-productive. The study aimed to test whether signatures of past pathogen exposure could be identified by cataloging public T cell receptors. Donor age, sex, ethnicity and CMV serostatus were collected together with the repertoire data.

Overall study outcomes, separate from this receptor: In this cohort, only TCR beta chains were sequenced, and detectable features were limited by the absence of alpha or paired-chain data. At a false discovery rate of 0.05, a later analysis linked 16,951 TCR beta sequences to specific HLA alleles. A further reported finding was that TCR beta sequences accurately predicted the HLA-A and HLA-B alleles for most subjects in the first cohort. In a later analysis, TCR association rates were found to vary across HLA loci, with the most associated TCRs seen for DRB1 alleles and the fewest for HLA-C alleles. Immune exposure information for the cohort was limited to CMV serostatus. The 87-base-pair reads could not distinguish some IMGT-functional V segments, including TRBV6-2 and TRBV6-3, so those segments were excluded. In a later analysis, HLA-associated TCR beta chains showed more clonal expansion and lower generation probabilities than non-associated chains that were equally common. V-gene and J-gene trimming of TCR beta chains was associated with a missense DCLRE1C variant in a later genetic analysis, and the association was replicated in an independent cohort. Linkage disequilibrium might explain the correlated functional status among segregating V segments, but an unknown experimental factor could not be ruled out. Across donors, most TCR sequences were observed very rarely, whereas some public TCRs were present in many individuals. According to a later analysis, most CMV-associated TCR beta chains appeared to be HLA-restricted, and the HLA associations seemed to be driven largely by CMV exposure. In an earlier analysis of about 600 of the donors, most TCR beta V segments appeared in productive rearrangements about 87% or about 30% of the time, broadly matching IMGT annotations. A cluster of highly shared sequence variants was judged likely to be a technical artifact of the sequencing pipeline. When HLA alleles, especially DR and DQ, strongly co-occurred, TCR associations were difficult to assign to individual alleles. The study listed 150 to 200 TCR beta chains as associated with cytomegalovirus. It was suggested by the authors that the approach could potentially be generalized to other disease states and immunological phenotypes. In both the original and validation cohorts, the classifier was reported to diagnose cytomegalovirus status with high specificity and sensitivity. A few of the identified cytomegalovirus-associated TCR beta chains were confirmed in vitro to be specific for cytomegalovirus antigens. In a later genetic analysis, fewer N-insertions in productive TCRs were reported among donors in an Asian-associated ancestry cluster than the roughly 670-donor mean. Because HLA typing was unavailable for some donors at each locus, only the typed subset was used in association tests. According to a later analysis, parvovirus B19, influenza, CMV and Epstein-Barr virus appeared linked to several top co-occurrence clusters. The presence/absence analyses assumed that sequencing depth was roughly uniform across donors, and that assumption may not be true. Because counts were too low, more than 15 rarely observed V segments, including chromosome 9 orphons, were left out of the earlier analysis of over 550 of the donors.

This clone turned up a few times. Its cognate antigen has yet to be identified. No much larger clonotype is one base removed from it; base qualities were not supplied. Preparation of the library involved the immunoSEQ multiplex PCR assay. For the multiplex PCR, a mixture combining 60 forward primers for TCR Vbeta segments and 13 reverse primers for TCR Jbeta segments was used. A multiplex PCR assay on genomic DNA amplified the CDR3 region of rearranged TCR beta genes. On the Illumina HiSeq System, the amplified TCR beta libraries were sequenced as 87-base-pair reads. In the original analysis: Across the 500 to 750 repertoires, a later analysis counted some 81 million unique TCR beta chains, 8.5 million to 12 million of which were shared by at least two donors. Raw reads were error-corrected and collapsed into unique sequences by a nearest-neighbor algorithm in which closely related sequences were merged to remove PCR and sequencing errors. To assign V, D and J gene segments, CDR3 sequences were aligned to IMGT reference sequences. For a sequence to be retained, a match of at least six nucleotides to both a V gene segment and a J gene segment was required. A rearrangement counted as productive if the CDR3 had no stop codons and remained in frame with V and J, and every other rearrangement counted as non-productive. Following IMGT convention, CDR3 was defined as the stretch from the second conserved V-encoded cysteine to the conserved J-encoded phenylalanine. The earlier analysis of approximately 500 of the donors excluded sequences that lacked an unambiguous match to a single V gene segment. In an earlier analysis of about 590 of the donors, a V segment was called functional when productive rearrangements were above 56.7%, and segregating when the standard deviation between donors exceeded 5%. A statistical classification framework was developed to diagnose cytomegalovirus status using the catalog of TCR beta chain sequences. A later analysis assigned V and J genes by comparing TCR nucleotide sequences with IMGT/GENE-DB human TR gene sequences. Using the TCRdist pipeline, a later analysis assigned CDR3 sequences along with most-parsimonious VDJ recombination scenarios. In a later analysis, each TCR beta chain was defined by its CDR3 amino acid sequence together with its V-gene family, and reads lacking a unique V-gene family were excluded. To address suspected cross-contamination and a sequencing artifact, a later analysis removed 592 highly shared, low-generation-probability nucleotide sequences. For each public chain, a later analysis derived a clonal expansion index from normalized ranks of inferred template counts within each repertoire. In a later analysis, generation probabilities were computed with a VDJ recombination model fitted to out-of-frame rearrangements, and the resulting probabilities were checked against IGoR. In a later analysis, hypergeometric tests were used to score TCR-TCR, TCR-HLA and TCR-CMV co-occurrence, with a repertoire-size bias correction applied to TCR pairs. To estimate false discovery rates, a later analysis permuted the HLA or CMV assignments 20 times. In a later analysis, co-occurring TCRs were grouped using DBSCAN, with TCRdist sequence similarity added in when clustering inside HLA-allele-positive subsets. For co-occurrence clustering, repertoires with fewer than 30,000 or more than 120,000 public chains were excluded, along with about five repertoires with anomalous nucleotide sharing. The table comes from immuneACCESS by way of TCRdb, which keeps in-frame sequences with V and J called. Part of the clones is missing from these tables; in studies checked, under half for an unresolved V gene and the rest for unknown reasons. That table gives V, J and clone size, and the DNA gave D and trimming. Counted in this sample were 100,000 to 120,000 clones; about three quarters of them appeared once. The ten largest make up about 2.9% of the sample.

The cohort was made up of several hundred healthy bone marrow donors. Cohort members were all nominally healthy when sampled, although unrecorded immune exposures were likely present. The donor was CMV seropositive and was included in the group of almost 300 seropositive cohort members. A peripheral blood sample was collected from each donor, and TCR beta sequencing was performed on peripheral blood mononuclear cells. The Qiagen DNeasy Blood Extraction Kit was used to extract genomic DNA from the blood cell samples. Trimmed from V: 1 base; trimmed from J: 2 bases; junction bases lacking a gene match: 5. The germline V gene specifies MNHNS as CDR1 and SASEGT as CDR2. Counted from cysteine to phenylalanine, this CDR3 has 15 amino acids. Left in the record is the CDR3 DNA by itself, 45 bases read in frame from the first base.

The chain is encoded by TRBV6-1 joined to TRBJ2-7, with 7 middle bases fitting TRBD2. This TCR came from a woman aged 60-75 years in good health and CMV-seropositive. Input material: PBMCs. The CDR3 is CASSEGLAVTYEQYF. The sequenced DNA: TGTGCCAGCAGTGAAGGGCTAGCGGTAACCTACGAGCAGTACTTC.